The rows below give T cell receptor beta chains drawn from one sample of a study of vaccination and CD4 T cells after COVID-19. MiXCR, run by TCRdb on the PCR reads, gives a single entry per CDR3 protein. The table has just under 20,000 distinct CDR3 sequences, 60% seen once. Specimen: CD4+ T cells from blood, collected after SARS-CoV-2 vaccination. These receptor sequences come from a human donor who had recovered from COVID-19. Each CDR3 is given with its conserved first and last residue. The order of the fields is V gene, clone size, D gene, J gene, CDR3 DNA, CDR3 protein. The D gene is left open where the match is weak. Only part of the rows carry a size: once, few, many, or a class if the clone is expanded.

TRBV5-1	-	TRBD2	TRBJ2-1	TGCGCCAGCTCCATAGCGGGGAATGAGCAGTTCTTC	CASSIAGNEQFF
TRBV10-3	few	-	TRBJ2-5	TGTGCCACCCAAGATAACCAAGAGACCCAGTACTTC	CATQDNQETQYF
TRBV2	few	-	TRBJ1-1	TGTGCCAGCAGTTACGACATTGAAGCTTTCTTT	CASSYDIEAFF
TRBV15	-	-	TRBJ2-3	TGTGCCACCAGCAGCTCGGGAGCGAGAGGCACAGATACGCAGTATTTT	CATSSSGARGTDTQYF
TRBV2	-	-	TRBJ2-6	TGTGCCAGCAGCGCCTTACCTGGGGCCAACGTCCTGACTTTC	CASSALPGANVLTF
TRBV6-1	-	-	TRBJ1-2	TGTGCCAGCAGTCAGTTAGACGGAGACTATGGCTACACCTTC	CASSQLDGDYGYTF
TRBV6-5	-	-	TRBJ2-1	TGTGCCAGCAGTTACACTGACAATGAGCAGTTCTTC	CASSYTDNEQFF
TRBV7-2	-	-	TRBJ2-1	TGTGCCAGCAGCCGTGAAGGGAACCACTACAATGAGCAGTTCTTC	CASSREGNHYNEQFF
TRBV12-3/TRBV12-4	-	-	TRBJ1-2	TGTGCCAGCAGTTTTTGGTTTCGGAGGCGTGCGGTAAACTATGGCTACACCTTC	CASSFWFRRRAVNYGYTF
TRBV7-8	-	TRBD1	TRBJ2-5	TGTGCCAGCAGCTTTGACAGGGAAGAGACCCAGTACTTC	CASSFDREETQYF
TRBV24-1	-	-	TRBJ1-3	TGTGCCACCAGTGACCCAGGGACTGGCTCTGGAAACACCATATATTTT	CATSDPGTGSGNTIYF
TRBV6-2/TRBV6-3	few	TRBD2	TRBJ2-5	TGTGCCAGCATTGATGGGGCTAGCGGGAGTGAAGAGACCCAGTACTTC	CASIDGASGSEETQYF
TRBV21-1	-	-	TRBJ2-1	TGTGCCAGCAGCAAAGTCTATTCGTGGGAGGGCCTCAAGGTGGGCAATGAGCAGTTCTTC	CASSKVYSWEGLKVGNEQFF
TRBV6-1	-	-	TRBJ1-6	TGTGCCAGCATGGACGGGTCAGTCGGTACCGATTCACCCCTCCACTTT	CASMDGSVGTDSPLHF
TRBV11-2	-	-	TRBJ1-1	TGTGCCAGCAGCTCCCAGGGGAACACTGAAGCTTTCTTT	CASSSQGNTEAFF
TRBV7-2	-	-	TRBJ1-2	TGTGCCAGCAGCTTAGCTCCTGAACTCGCCTTC	CASSLAPELAF
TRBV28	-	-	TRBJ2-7	TGTGCCACAAAGGCTGCAGGACTTACCTACGAGCAGTACTTC	CATKAAGLTYEQYF
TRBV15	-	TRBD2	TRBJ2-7	TGTGCCACCAGCAGACTGAGACTAGCGGCCTACGAGCAGTACTTC	CATSRLRLAAYEQYF
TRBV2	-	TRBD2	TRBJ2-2	TGTGCCAGCAGTGAACTATTTCCTAGCGGGCCTATTAACACCGGGGAGCTGTTTTTT	CASSELFPSGPINTGELFF
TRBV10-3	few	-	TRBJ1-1	TGTGCCATCAGTGAGGACAGCATGAACACTGAAGCTTTCTTT	CAISEDSMNTEAFF
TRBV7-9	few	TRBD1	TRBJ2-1	TGTGCCAGCAGTTCCGGGACAGGGGACGATGAGCAGTTCTTC	CASSSGTGDDEQFF
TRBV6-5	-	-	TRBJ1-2	TGTGCCAGCAGTTCAGCTACTAACTATGGCTACACCTTC	CASSSATNYGYTF
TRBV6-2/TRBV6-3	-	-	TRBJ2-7	TGTGCCAGCAGTTACCTACGGGGGAGGACCTACGAGCAGTACTTC	CASSYLRGRTYEQYF
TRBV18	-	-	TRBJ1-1	TGTGCCAGCTCACCACTCCCTGGGAACACTGAAGCTTTCTTT	CASSPLPGNTEAFF
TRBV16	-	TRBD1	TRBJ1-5	TGTGCCAGCATAATGGACAGGGATCAGCCCCAGCATTTT	CASIMDRDQPQHF
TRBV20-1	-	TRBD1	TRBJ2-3	TGCAGTGCTAGTATGGCGCAGGGGGCAACAGATACGCAGTATTTT	CSASMAQGATDTQYF
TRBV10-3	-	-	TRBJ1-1	TGTGCCATCAGTGATAATGAGATTAACACTGAAGCTTTCTTT	CAISDNEINTEAFF
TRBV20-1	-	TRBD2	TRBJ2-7	TGCAGTGCTAGTCACAGACTAGCGGGAGACTACGAGCAGTACTTC	CSASHRLAGDYEQYF